The sequence of this TCR beta chain was determined in a study of PD-1 blockade in classical Hodgkin lymphoma. The J segment lost 3 bases and the V segment lost 4 bases, leaving 5 bases of the junction unmatched. The CDR3 spans 15 residues. Per germline, CDR1 SGHRS and CDR2 YFSETQ. Autologous stem cell transplantation was followed by relapse in every patient, and brentuximab vedotin exposure varied. In regard to this clone: Its specificity is unknown.

The data were produced by immunoSEQ multiplex PCR, yet TCRdb's version contains in-frame clones alone and is incomplete. The sample consists of 75,000 to 100,000 clones, 81% of them appearing once. Study results and limitations: The repertoire differences lack a defined cause, possibly disease activity or prior therapy.

The TCR was taken from a human donor with classical Hodgkin lymphoma. The sample in question was peripheral blood mononuclear cells (PBMCs), obtained before the second cycle of nivolumab. The chain joins TRBV5-1 to TRBJ2-7, with 12 bases matching TRBD2. CDR3 protein: CASSETSGSFYEQYF. The CDR3 DNA reads TGCGCCAGCAGCGAGACTAGCGGGAGTTTCTACGAGCAGTACTTC.